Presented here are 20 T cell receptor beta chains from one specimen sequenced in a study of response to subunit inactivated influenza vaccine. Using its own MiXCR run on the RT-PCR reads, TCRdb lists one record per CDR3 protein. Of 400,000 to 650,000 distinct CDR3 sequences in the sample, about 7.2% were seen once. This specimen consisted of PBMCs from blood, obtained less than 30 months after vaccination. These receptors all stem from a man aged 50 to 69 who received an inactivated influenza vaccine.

CDR3 loop: CSARAVAGGPQNIQYF. For the CDR3, the DNA is TGCAGTGCCAGGGCCGTAGCGGGGGGGCCGCAAAACATTCAGTACTTC. The chain combines TRBV20-1 with TRBJ2-4; TRBD2 matches 11 bases. V lost 6 bases, J lost 5 bases, and 12 bases stayed unmatched. The CDR3 runs 16 residues. CDR1 DFQATT and CDR2 SNEGSKA come from the germline V gene (reference sequence).

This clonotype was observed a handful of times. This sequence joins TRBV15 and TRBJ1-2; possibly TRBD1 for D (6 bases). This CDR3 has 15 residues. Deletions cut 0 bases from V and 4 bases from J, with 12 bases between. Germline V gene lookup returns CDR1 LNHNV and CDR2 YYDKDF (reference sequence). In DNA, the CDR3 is TGTGCCACCAGCAGAGAAGGGGGATTCAGCTATGGCTACACCTTC. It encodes CATSREGGFSYGYTF.

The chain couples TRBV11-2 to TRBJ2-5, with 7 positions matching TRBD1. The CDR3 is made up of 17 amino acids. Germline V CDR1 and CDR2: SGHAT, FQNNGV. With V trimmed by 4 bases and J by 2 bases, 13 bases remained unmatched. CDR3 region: CASSSRTGTESQETQYF. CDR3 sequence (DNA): TGTGCCAGCAGCTCAAGAACCGGGACAGAAAGTCAAGAGACCCAGTACTTC.

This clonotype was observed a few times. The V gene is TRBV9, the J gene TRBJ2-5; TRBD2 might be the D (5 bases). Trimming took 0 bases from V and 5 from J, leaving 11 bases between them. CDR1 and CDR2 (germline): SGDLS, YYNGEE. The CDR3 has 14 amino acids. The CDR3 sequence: CASSVDLGGETQYF. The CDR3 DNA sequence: TGTGCCAGCAGCGTAGATCTAGGAGGTGAGACCCAGTACTTC.

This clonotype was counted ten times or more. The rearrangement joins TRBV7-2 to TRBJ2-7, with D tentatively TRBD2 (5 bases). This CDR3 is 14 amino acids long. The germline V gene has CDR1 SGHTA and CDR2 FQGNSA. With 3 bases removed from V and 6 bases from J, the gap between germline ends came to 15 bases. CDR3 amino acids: CASSFGPRGFEQYF. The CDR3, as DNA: TGTGCCAGCAGCTTCGGCCCCCGGGGTTTCGAGCAGTACTTC.

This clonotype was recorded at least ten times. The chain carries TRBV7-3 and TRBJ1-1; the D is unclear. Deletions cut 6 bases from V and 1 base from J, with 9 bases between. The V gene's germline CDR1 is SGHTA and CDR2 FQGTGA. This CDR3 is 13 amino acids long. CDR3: CASSPGRNTEAFF. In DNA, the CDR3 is TGTGCCAGCAGTCCTGGTAGGAACACTGAAGCTTTCTTT.

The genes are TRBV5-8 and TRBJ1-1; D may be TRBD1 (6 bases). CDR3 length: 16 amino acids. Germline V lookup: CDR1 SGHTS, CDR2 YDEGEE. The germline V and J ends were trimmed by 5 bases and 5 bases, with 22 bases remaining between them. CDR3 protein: CASRPPLQGRGTEAFF. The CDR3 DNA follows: TGTGCCAGCAGACCTCCCCTCCAGGGGAGAGGGACTGAAGCTTTCTTT.

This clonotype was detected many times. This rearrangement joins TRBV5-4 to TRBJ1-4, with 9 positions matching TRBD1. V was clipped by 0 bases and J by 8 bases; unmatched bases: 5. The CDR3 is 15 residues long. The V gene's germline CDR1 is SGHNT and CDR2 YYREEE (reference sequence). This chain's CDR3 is CASSLEGQGGEKLFF. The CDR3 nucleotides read TGTGCCAGCAGCTTGGAGGGACAGGGAGGAGAAAAACTGTTTTTT.

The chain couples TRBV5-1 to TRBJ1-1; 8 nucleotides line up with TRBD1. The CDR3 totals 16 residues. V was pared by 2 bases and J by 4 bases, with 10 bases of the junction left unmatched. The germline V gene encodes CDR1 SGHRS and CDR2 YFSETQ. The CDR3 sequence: CASSFQPGGAGTEAFF. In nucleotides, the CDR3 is TGCGCCAGCAGCTTTCAGCCAGGGGGCGCGGGCACTGAAGCTTTCTTT.

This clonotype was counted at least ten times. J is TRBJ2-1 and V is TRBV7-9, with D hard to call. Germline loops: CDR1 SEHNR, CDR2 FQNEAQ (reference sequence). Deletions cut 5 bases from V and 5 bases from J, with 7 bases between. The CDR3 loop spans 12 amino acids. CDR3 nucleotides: TGTGCCAGCAGCCTACAGCACAATGAGCAGTTCTTC. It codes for CASSLQHNEQFF.

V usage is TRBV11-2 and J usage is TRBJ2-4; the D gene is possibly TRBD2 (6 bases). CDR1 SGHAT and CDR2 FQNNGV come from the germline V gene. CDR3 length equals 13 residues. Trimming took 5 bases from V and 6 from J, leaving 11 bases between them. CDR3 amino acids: CASSDPGRNIQYF. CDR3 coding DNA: TGTGCCAGCAGCGACCCCGGGAGAAACATTCAGTACTTC.

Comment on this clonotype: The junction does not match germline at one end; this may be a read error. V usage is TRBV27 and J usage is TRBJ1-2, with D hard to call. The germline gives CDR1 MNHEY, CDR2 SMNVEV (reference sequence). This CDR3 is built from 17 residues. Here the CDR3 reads CTSSQPRLIVDNYGYTF. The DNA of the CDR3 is TGCACCAGCAGTCAACCGAGACTGATCGTTGATAACTATGGCTACACCTTC.

CDR3 in amino acids: CASSRHIDQPQHF. The CDR3 nucleotides read TGTGCCAGCAGCCGACACATAGATCAGCCCCAGCATTTT. This chain uses TRBV3-1 with TRBJ1-5, with D hard to call. V lost 4 bases to trimming and J lost 5 bases, with 9 bases between them. The CDR3 spans 13 residues. Germline CDR1 is LGHDT and CDR2 is YNNKEL (reference sequence).

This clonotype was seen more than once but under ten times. CDR3 DNA sequence: TGTGCCAGCAGTCAAACTAGCGGGGGCCCCACCGGGGAGCTGTTTTTT. It codes for CASSQTSGGPTGELFF. The chain recombines TRBV6-2 or TRBV6-3 with TRBJ2-2, with TRBD2 identical over 11 bases. The germline gives CDR1 MNHEY, CDR2 SVGEGT. Trimming took 5 bases from V and 4 from J; bases not matched to a gene: 6. The CDR3 length is 16 residues.

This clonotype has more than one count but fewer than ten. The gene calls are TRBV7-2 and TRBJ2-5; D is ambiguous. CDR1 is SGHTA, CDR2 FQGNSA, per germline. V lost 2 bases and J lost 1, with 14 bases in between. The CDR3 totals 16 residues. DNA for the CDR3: TGTGCCAGCAGCTTATCTCTGAACACGCCCCAAGAGACCCAGTACTTC. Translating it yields CASSLSLNTPQETQYF.

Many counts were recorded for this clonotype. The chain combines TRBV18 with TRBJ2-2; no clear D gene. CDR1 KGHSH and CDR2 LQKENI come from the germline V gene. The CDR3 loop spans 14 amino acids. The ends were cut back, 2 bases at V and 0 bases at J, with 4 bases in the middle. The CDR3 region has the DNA TGTGCCAGCTCACCATCGACGAACACCGGGGAGCTGTTTTTT. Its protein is CASSPSTNTGELFF.

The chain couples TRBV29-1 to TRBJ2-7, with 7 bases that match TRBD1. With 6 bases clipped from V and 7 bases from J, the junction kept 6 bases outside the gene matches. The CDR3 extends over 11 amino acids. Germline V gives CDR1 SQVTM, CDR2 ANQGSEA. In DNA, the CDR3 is TGCAGCGTCGCGACAGGGACGGAGCAGTACTTC. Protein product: CSVATGTEQYF.

The CDR3 spells CASSATGSGYNEQFF. The DNA for the CDR3 is TGTGCCAGCAGTGCGACAGGGAGCGGCTACAATGAGCAGTTCTTC. V gene TRBV2 combines with J gene TRBJ2-1, with 7 bases aligning to TRBD1. Germline V gene sequence: CDR1 SNHLY, CDR2 FYNNEI. CDR3 length: 15 residues. The V segment lost 4 bases and the J segment 3 bases; nucleotides outside the gene matches: 6.

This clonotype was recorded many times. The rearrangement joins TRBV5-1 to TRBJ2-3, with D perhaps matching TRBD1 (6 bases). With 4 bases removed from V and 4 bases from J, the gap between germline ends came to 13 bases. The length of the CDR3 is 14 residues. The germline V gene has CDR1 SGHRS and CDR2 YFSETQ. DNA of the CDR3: TGCGCCAGCAGCAACGGACCAGGGGCAGATACGCAGTATTTT. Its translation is CASSNGPGADTQYF. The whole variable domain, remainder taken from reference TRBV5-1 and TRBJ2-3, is KAGVTQTPRYLIKTRGQQVTLSCSPISGHRSVSWYQQTPGQGLQFLFEYFSETQRNKGNFPGRFSGRQFSNSRSEMNVSTLELGDSALYLCASSNGPGADTQYFGPGTRLTVL.

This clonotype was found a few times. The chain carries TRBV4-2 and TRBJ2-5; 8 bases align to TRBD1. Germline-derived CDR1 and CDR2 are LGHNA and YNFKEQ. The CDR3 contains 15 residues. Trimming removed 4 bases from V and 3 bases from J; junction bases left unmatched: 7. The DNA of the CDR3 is TGTGCCAGCAGCCCGCCGGGACAGGTTAAAGAGACCCAGTACTTC. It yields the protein CASSPPGQVKETQYF.